The rows below give T cell receptor beta chains drawn from one sample of a study of cytomegalovirus exposure and HLA in healthy donors. Data came from immunoSEQ multiplex PCR; TCRdb stores just in-frame clones and leaves some out. The sample includes some 90,000 clones, roughly 80% seen only once; the top ten take more than 2.5%. The sequenced sample was PBMCs. All receptors come from a man aged 40-50 years in good health and CMV-seronegative. CDR3s include the opening cysteine and the closing phenylalanine or tryptophan. A D gene is named only where the DNA matches it firmly. Clone size, where shown, is once, few, many, or a class for clones that have expanded.

J | V | size | D | CDR3 | DNA
TRBJ2-5 | TRBV4-3 | once | TRBD2 | CASSQDRRLAQETQYF | TGCGCCAGCAGCCAAGATAGGAGACTAGCGCAAGAGACCCAGTACTTC
TRBJ1-2 | TRBV6-4 | . | . | CASSPKGGADGYTF | TGTGCCAGCAGTCCCAAGGGGGGGGCAGATGGCTACACCTTC
TRBJ2-3 | TRBV7-8 | . | . | CASSQMGTYTDTQYF | TGTGCCAGCAGCCAAATGGGGACTTACACAGATACGCAGTATTTT
TRBJ2-7 | TRBV6-5 | few | . | CASSYNLYEQYF | TGTGCCAGCAGTTACAATCTCTACGAGCAGTACTTC
TRBJ2-3 | TRBV10-3 | . | . | CAISETVSTDTQYF | TGTGCCATCAGTGAGACAGTAAGCACAGATACGCAGTATTTT
TRBJ1-1 | TRBV27 | once | TRBD1 | CASSPIQGQGVNTEAFF | TGTGCCAGCAGTCCCATCCAGGGACAGGGAGTGAACACTGAAGCTTTCTTT
TRBJ1-2 | TRBV5-4 | . | . | CASSLEGGNYGYTF | TGTGCCAGCAGCTTGGAGGGAGGGAACTATGGCTACACCTTC
TRBJ1-2 | TRBV27 | . | . | CASSLLAGAQGYTF | TGTGCCAGCAGTTTACTCGCAGGGGCGCAGGGCTACACCTTC
TRBJ2-4 | TRBV9 | . | . | CASSDGRGWTKNIQYF | TGTGCCAGCAGCGACGGCCGAGGATGGACCAAAAACATTCAGTACTTC
TRBJ1-5 | TRBV19 | . | . | CASSIDLSGWNQPQHF | TGTGCCAGTAGTATAGATCTATCGGGTTGGAATCAGCCCCAGCATTTT
TRBJ1-1 | TRBV28 | . | TRBD1 | CASYQPRGGEASLGKVAFF | TGTGCCAGCTATCAACCTCGAGGGGGCGAGGCCAGCCTGGGAAAGGTAGCTTTCTTT
TRBJ2-7 | TRBV5-4 | . | TRBD1 | CASSADRGLYEQYF | TGTGCCAGCAGCGCGGACAGGGGGCTATACGAGCAGTACTTC
TRBJ1-1 | TRBV18 | . | . | CASSPRTGTEAFF | TGTGCCAGCTCACCACGGACGGGAACTGAAGCTTTCTTT
TRBJ1-6 | TRBV6-4 | few | TRBD1 | CASSDSPGTGGSPLHF | TGTGCCAGCAGTGACTCCCCCGGGACAGGGGGTTCACCCCTCCACTTT
TRBJ1-2 | TRBV6-1 | . | . | CASSEEAGGGYGYTF | TGTGCCAGCAGTGAAGAGGCAGGTGGCGGGTATGGCTACACCTTC
TRBJ2-7 | TRBV9 | few | TRBD2 | CASSFRGGYEQYF | TGTGCCAGCAGCTTCCGGGGGGGTTACGAGCAGTACTTC
TRBJ2-5 | TRBV13 | . | TRBD2 | CASSHLRGGKGETQYF | TGTGCCAGCAGCCATCTCCGGGGAGGGAAAGGGGAGACCCAGTACTTC
TRBJ2-7 | TRBV11-3 | . | . | CASSLTNFEQYF | TGTGCCAGCAGCTTAACCAACTTCGAGCAGTACTTC
TRBJ2-7 | TRBV7-3 | . | . | CASSVFQGYEQYF | TGTGCCAGCAGCGTCTTCCAGGGTTACGAGCAGTACTTC
TRBJ1-2 | TRBV5-1 | . | TRBD1 | CASSEGTVLHYGYTF | TGCGCCAGCAGCGAAGGGACAGTCCTGCACTATGGCTACACCTTC
TRBJ1-1 | TRBV7-7 | once | TRBD1 | CASSPYPGQGDTEAFF | TGTGCCAGCAGCCCCTATCCGGGACAGGGGGACACTGAAGCTTTCTTT
TRBJ2-7 | TRBV30 | few | TRBD1 | CAWSTQIGTGVTYEQYF | TGTGCCTGGAGTACCCAGATTGGGACAGGGGTAACCTACGAGCAGTACTTC
TRBJ1-4 | TRBV4-3 | few | TRBD1 | CASSTQGAGDEKLFF | TGCGCCAGCAGCACCCAGGGGGCAGGGGATGAAAAACTGTTTTTT
TRBJ1-1 | TRBV5-1 | few | . | CASSYVQGTTEAFF | TGCGCCAGCAGCTACGTTCAGGGGACCACTGAAGCTTTCTTT
TRBJ1-2 | TRBV7-6 | . | TRBD1 | CASSPGQGFGYTF | TGTGCCAGCAGCCCCGGACAGGGGTTTGGCTACACCTTC
TRBJ1-6 | TRBV7-2 | few | . | CASSLGQAFHF | TGTGCCAGCAGCTTAGGACAGGCATTCCACTTT
TRBJ1-3 | TRBV7-2 | . | . | CASSPWALPGNTIYF | TGTGCCAGCAGCCCATGGGCCCTCCCTGGAAACACCATATATTTT
TRBJ2-7 | TRBV4-1 | . | . | CASSPRVRADYEQYF | TGCGCCAGCAGCCCTAGGGTCAGGGCGGACTACGAGCAGTACTTC
TRBJ2-2 | TRBV27 | . | TRBD2 | CASSFGGGRGVTGELFF | TGTGCCAGCAGTTTTGGGGGGGGGCGGGGGGTCACCGGGGAGCTGTTTTTT
TRBJ1-1 | TRBV30 | once | TRBD1 | CAWNRGLNTEAFF | TGTGCCTGGAACAGGGGGCTGAACACTGAAGCTTTCTTT
TRBJ1-1 | TRBV5-1 | . | TRBD1 | CASSLRQGVRNTEAFF | TGCGCCAGCAGCCTTCGACAGGGTGTAAGGAACACTGAAGCTTTCTTT
TRBJ2-3 | TRBV11-2 | . | . | CASSLQNTDTQYF | TGTGCCAGCAGCTTACAAAACACAGATACGCAGTATTTT
TRBJ1-1 | TRBV5-1 | . | . | CASSPIGQQGLSSEAFF | TGCGCCAGCAGCCCAATCGGCCAACAGGGTCTCAGCTCTGAAGCTTTCTTT
TRBJ2-7 | TRBV25-1 | . | . | CASSARYEQYF | TGTGCCAGCAGTGCCCGGTACGAGCAGTACTTC
TRBJ1-1 | TRBV11-2 | . | . | CASSLEVGWGENTEAFF | TGTGCCAGCAGCTTAGAAGTGGGCTGGGGCGAGAACACTGAAGCTTTCTTT
TRBJ1-6 | TRBV28 | . | . | CASSLWARMESPLHF | TGTGCCAGCAGTTTATGGGCGAGAATGGAGTCACCCCTCCACTTT
TRBJ1-5 | TRBV19 | . | TRBD1 | CASSITGVGGNQPQHF | TGTGCCAGTAGTATAACAGGGGTTGGTGGCAATCAGCCCCAGCATTTT
TRBJ1-1 | TRBV15 | . | . | CATSRDVYTEAFF | TGTGCCACCAGCAGAGATGTCTATACTGAAGCTTTCTTT
TRBJ2-3 | TRBV2 | . | . | CASGAFGPGTDTQYF | TGTGCCAGCGGGGCATTCGGCCCTGGGACAGATACGCAGTATTTT
TRBJ2-5 | TRBV27 | . | . | CASSFLAEETQYF | TGTGCCAGCAGTTTTTTAGCGGAAGAGACCCAGTACTTC
TRBJ2-3 | TRBV2 | . | . | CASSEAYSSDTQYF | TGTGCCAGCAGTGAAGCCTACTCGTCCGATACGCAGTATTTT
TRBJ2-7 | TRBV7-2 | . | TRBD2 | CASSLSSGLDAEQYF | TGTGCCAGCAGCTTATCGTCGGGACTAGACGCCGAGCAGTACTTC
TRBJ1-3 | TRBV6-1 | once | . | CASSETGNTIYF | TGTGCCAGCAGTGAAACAGGGAACACCATATATTTT
TRBJ2-2 | TRBV7-9 | . | . | CASSQTARGTGELFF | TGTGCCAGCAGCCAAACGGCACGCGGCACCGGGGAGCTGTTTTTT
TRBJ2-7 | TRBV28 | . | TRBD2 | CASSSRLAGTYEQYF | TGTGCCAGCAGTTCCAGACTAGCGGGGACCTACGAGCAGTACTTC
TRBJ2-7 | TRBV15 | . | . | CATSLRGSSYEQYF | TGTGCCACCAGCCTCAGGGGAAGCTCCTACGAGCAGTACTTC
TRBJ1-1 | TRBV6-1 | . | . | CASSTGNTEAFF | TGTGCCAGCAGTACCGGGAACACTGAAGCTTTCTTT
TRBJ2-7 | TRBV7-9 | . | . | CFSKQKTAYEQYF | TGTTTTAGCAAGCAGAAGACGGCATACGAGCAGTACTTC
TRBJ2-1 | TRBV5-4 | . | TRBD2 | CASSLGGGPYNEQFF | TGTGCCAGCAGCTTAGGCGGGGGGCCCTACAATGAGCAGTTCTTC
TRBJ2-1 | TRBV9 | . | . | CASSVTKNEQFF | TGTGCCAGCAGCGTGACTAAAAATGAGCAGTTCTTC
TRBJ2-3 | TRBV7-2 | . | . | CASSLERRSTDTQYF | TGTGCCAGCAGCTTAGAAAGGCGGAGCACAGATACGCAGTATTTT
TRBJ1-1 | TRBV5-4 | . | . | CASSPGRENTEAFF | TGTGCCAGCAGCCCTGGGCGGGAGAACACTGAAGCTTTCTTT
TRBJ1-1 | TRBV27 | . | . | CASSLILNTEAFF | TGTGCCAGCAGTCTAATACTGAACACTGAAGCTTTCTTT